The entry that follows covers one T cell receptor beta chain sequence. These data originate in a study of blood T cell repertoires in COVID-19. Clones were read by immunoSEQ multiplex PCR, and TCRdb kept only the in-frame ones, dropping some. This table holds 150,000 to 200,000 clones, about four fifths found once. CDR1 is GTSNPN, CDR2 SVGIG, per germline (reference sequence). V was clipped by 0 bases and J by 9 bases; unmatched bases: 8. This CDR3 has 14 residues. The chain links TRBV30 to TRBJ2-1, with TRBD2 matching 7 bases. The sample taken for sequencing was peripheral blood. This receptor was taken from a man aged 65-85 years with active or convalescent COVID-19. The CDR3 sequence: CAWSVRGGGGEQFF. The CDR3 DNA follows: TGTGCCTGGAGTGTACGCGGGGGTGGCGGTGAGCAGTTCTTC. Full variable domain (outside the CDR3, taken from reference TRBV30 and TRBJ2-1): SQTIHQWPATLVQPVGSPLSLECTVEGTSNPNLYWYRQAAGRGLQLLFYSVGIGQISSEVPQNLSASRPQDRQFILSSKKLLLSDSGFYLCAWSVRGGGGEQFFGPGTRLTVL.